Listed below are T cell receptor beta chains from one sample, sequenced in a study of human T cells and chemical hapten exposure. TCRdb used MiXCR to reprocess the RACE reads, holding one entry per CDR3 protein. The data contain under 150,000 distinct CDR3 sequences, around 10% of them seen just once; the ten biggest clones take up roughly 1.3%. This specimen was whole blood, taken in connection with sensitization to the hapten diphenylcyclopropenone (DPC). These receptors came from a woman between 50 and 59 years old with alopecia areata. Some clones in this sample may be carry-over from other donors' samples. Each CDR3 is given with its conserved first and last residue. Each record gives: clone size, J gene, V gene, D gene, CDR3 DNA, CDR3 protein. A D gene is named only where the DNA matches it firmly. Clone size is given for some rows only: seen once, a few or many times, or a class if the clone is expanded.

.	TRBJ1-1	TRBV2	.	TGTGCCAGCAGTGAAGCGCTTCAGGGTCCACCAGCTTTCTTT	CASSEALQGPPAFF
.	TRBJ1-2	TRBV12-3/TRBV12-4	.	TGTGCCAGCAAACCCTGGGGAGGTAACTATGGCTACACCTTC	CASKPWGGNYGYTF
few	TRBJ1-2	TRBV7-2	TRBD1	TGTGCCAGCAGCTTAGCACCCCGGGACAGGGCCGACCAGAACTATGGCTACACCTTC	CASSLAPRDRADQNYGYTF
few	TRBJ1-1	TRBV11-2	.	TGTGCCAGCAGCTTGTTCAGGACGAACACTGAAGCTTTCTTT	CASSLFRTNTEAFF
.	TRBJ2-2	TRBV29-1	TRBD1	TGCAGCGGTCTAAAGGGACAGTCATCGATCGGGGAGCTGTTTTTT	CSGLKGQSSIGELFF
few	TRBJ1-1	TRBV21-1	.	TGTGCCAGCAGCAAAACCCCCTACGCCGTCAGCACTGAAGCTTTCTTT	CASSKTPYAVSTEAFF
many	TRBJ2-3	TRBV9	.	TGTGCCAGCGGAACTAGTCTTTCGGATACGCAGTATTTT	CASGTSLSDTQYF
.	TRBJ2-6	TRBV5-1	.	TGCGCCAGCAGCTTGCATGTCCGAGGGGCAGGGTCTGGGGCCAACGTCCTGACTTTC	CASSLHVRGAGSGANVLTF
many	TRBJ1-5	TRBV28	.	TGTGCCAGCAGTTTATCGGATCAGCCCCAGCATTTT	CASSLSDQPQHF
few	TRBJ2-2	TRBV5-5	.	TGTGCCAGCAGCGTGTACACCGGGGAGCTGTTTTTT	CASSVYTGELFF
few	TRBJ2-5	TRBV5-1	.	TGCGCCAGCAGCTTGGTAGCGGACCTCATAAAGACCCAGTACTTC	CASSLVADLIKTQYF
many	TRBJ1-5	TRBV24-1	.	TGTGCCGCCCAGGAGCCCGGGCAGCCCCAGCATTTT	CAAQEPGQPQHF
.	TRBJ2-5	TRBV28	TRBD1	TGTGCCAGCAGATCGACCGGGACAGGGAGTAGAGAGACCCAGTACTTC	CASRSTGTGSRETQYF
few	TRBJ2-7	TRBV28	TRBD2	TGTGCCAGCAGAACGGGACTAGCATTGCAGTACTTC	CASRTGLALQYF
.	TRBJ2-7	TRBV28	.	TGTGCCAGCAGTTTTGCCAGTCGCGAGCAGTACTTC	CASSFASREQYF
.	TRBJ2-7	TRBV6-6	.	TGTGCCAGCAGTTCGGGAGACAGGGCTGGCGAGCAGTACTTC	CASSSGDRAGEQYF
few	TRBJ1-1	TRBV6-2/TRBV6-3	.	TGTGCCAGCAGTTTCCGGACGGTGAACACTGAAGCTTTCTTT	CASSFRTVNTEAFF
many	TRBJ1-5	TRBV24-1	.	TGTGCCACCAGTGATGTCCGGGGGCAGCCCCAGCATTTT	CATSDVRGQPQHF
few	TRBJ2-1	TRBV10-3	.	TGTGCCATCAGTGAGTTGAAGGCAGAAGACCCCTACAATGAGCAGTTCTTC	CAISELKAEDPYNEQFF
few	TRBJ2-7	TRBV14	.	TGTGCCAGCAGCCAGTTCAGCAGATCCGAGCAGTACTTC	CASSQFSRSEQYF
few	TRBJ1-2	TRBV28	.	TGTGCCAGCAGTTTACCTAACTATGGCTACACCTTC	CASSLPNYGYTF
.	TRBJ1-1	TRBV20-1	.	TGCAGGCCCGCGAGGACCCGCGGATGGACTGAAGCTTTCTTT	CRPARTRGWTEAFF
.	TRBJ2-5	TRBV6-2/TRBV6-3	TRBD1	TGTGCCAGCAGCCTTCCGGGACAGGGCGGAGAGACCCAGTACTTC	CASSLPGQGGETQYF
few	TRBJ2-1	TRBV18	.	TGTGCCAGCTCACCATTGGGAACGGACAATGAGCAGTTCTTC	CASSPLGTDNEQFF
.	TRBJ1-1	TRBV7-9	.	TGTGCCAGCAGCTTAGGTACAGGGTCTGAAGCTTTCTTT	CASSLGTGSEAFF
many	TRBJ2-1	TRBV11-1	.	TGTGCCAGCAGCTCGGGACCTCTGGGAAACAATGAGCAGTTCTTC	CASSSGPLGNNEQFF
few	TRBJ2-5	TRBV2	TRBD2	TGTGCCAGCAGCGGGACTAGCGGGACCTGGGGCCAAGAGACCCAGTACTTC	CASSGTSGTWGQETQYF
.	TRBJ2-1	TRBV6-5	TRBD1	TGTGCCAGCAGTTACAACTCCGCCCGGACAGGGGGGAATGAGCAGTTCTTC	CASSYNSARTGGNEQFF
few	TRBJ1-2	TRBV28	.	TGTGCCAGCAGTTTTGATGGCTACACCTTC	CASSFDGYTF
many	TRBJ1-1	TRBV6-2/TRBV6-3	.	TGTGCCAGCAGTCCTGCCCCAGCTTTCTTT	CASSPAPAFF
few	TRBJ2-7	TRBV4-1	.	TGCGCCAGCAGCCAAGAGGCAGGGGCGATCTCCTACGAGCAGTACTTC	CASSQEAGAISYEQYF
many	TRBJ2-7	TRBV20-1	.	TGCAGTGCTAGAGATCTGGCAGGTGCATCCTACGAGCAGTACTTC	CSARDLAGASYEQYF
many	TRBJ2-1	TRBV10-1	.	TGCGCCAGCAGCCCTGGCGGGGACGCCTACAATGAGCAGTTCTTC	CASSPGGDAYNEQFF
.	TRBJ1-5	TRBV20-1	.	TGCAGTGCTAGAAGGTCCGGGTCGAGGCAGCCCCAGCATTTT	CSARRSGSRQPQHF
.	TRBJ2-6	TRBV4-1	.	TGCGCCAGCAGCCAAGAAGGGATTACAACTGGGGCCAACGTCCTGACTTTC	CASSQEGITTGANVLTF
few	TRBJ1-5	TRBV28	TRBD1	TGTGCCAGCATTACGTACAGGGGGCGGCCCCAGCATTTT	CASITYRGRPQHF
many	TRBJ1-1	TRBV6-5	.	TGTGCCAGCACCGAGAGCAGGATGAACACTGAAGCTTTCTTT	CASTESRMNTEAFF
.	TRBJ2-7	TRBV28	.	TGTGCCAGCAGTTTATCCCAAGCCAGCAAGTACTTC	CASSLSQASKYF
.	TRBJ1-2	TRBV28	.	TGTGCCAGCAGTTCAGGAGGGTATGCTAACTATGGCTACACCTTC	CASSSGGYANYGYTF
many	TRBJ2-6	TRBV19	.	TGTGCCAGTAGTTCTACAGGGTCCGGGGCCAACGTCCTGACTTTC	CASSSTGSGANVLTF
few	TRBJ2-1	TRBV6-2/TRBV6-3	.	TGTGCCACCGCTTTTGGGATCAATGAGCAGTTCTTC	CATAFGINEQFF
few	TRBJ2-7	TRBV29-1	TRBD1	TGCAGCGGACTGGACAGGGTATCCCACGAGCAGTACTTC	CSGLDRVSHEQYF
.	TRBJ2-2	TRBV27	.	TGTGCCAGCAGTCCCAGACACCTATCGAACACCGGGGAGCTGTTTTTT	CASSPRHLSNTGELFF
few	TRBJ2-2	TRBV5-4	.	TGTGCCAGCAGCTTAAGGACTACATTTACCGGGGAGCTGTTTTTT	CASSLRTTFTGELFF
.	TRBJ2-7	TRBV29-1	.	TGCAGCGCCGAGGGGGAGGTTAACTCCTACGAGCAGTACTTC	CSAEGEVNSYEQYF
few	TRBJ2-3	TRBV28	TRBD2	TGTGCCACCGGGGGGACTATCTTCACAGATACGCAGTATTTT	CATGGTIFTDTQYF
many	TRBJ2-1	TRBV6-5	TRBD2	TGTGCCAGCAGTTACTCGTTAAGTGGAGCGGGGACTAATGAGCAGTTCTTC	CASSYSLSGAGTNEQFF
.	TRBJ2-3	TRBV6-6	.	TGTGCCAGCAGACCCCGGGCAACAGATACGCAGTATTTT	CASRPRATDTQYF
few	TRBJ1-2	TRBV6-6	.	TGTGCCAGCAGTTCTCATCCCTCTTTGGACTATGGCTACACCTTC	CASSSHPSLDYGYTF
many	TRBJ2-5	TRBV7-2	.	TGTGCCAGCAGCCTCACCGGGGTCCCGGCGGAGACCCAGTACTTC	CASSLTGVPAETQYF
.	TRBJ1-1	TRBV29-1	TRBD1	TGCAGCGCATCTAACAGGGGTGAATGGACTGAAGCTTTCTTT	CSASNRGEWTEAFF
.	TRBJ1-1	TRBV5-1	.	TGCGCCAGCAGCCTGGTGTTGGGGGCGGACACTGAAGCTTTCTTT	CASSLVLGADTEAFF
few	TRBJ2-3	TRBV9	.	TGTGCCAGCAGCCCCACTCATGCCGCCACAGATACGCAGTATTTT	CASSPTHAATDTQYF
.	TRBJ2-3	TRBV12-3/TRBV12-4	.	TGTGCCAGCACCAGACCCCACGGCACAGATACGCAGTATTTT	CASTRPHGTDTQYF
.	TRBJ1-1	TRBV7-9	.	TGTGCCAGCAGCTTAACGTGGACCACTGAAGCTTTCTTT	CASSLTWTTEAFF
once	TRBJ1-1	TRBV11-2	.	TGTGCCAGCAGCTTGGACCTCATTGAAGCTTTCTTT	CASSLDLIEAFF
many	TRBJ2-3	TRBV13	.	TGTGCCAGCAGCTTGCTAGCCACAGATACGCAGTATTTT	CASSLLATDTQYF
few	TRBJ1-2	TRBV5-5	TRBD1	TGTGCCAGCAGCGGAGGAGGACAGGATTTTTATGGCTACACCTTC	CASSGGGQDFYGYTF